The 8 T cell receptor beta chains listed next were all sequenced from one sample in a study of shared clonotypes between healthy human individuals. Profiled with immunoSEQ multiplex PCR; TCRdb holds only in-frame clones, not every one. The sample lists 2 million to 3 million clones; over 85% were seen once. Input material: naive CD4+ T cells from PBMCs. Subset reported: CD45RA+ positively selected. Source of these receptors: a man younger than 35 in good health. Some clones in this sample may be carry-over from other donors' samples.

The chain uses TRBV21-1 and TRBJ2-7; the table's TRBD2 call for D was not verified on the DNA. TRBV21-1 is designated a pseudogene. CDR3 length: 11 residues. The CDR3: CASSKRGEQYF. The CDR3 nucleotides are TGTGCCAGCAGCAAACGGGGCGAGCAGTACTTC.

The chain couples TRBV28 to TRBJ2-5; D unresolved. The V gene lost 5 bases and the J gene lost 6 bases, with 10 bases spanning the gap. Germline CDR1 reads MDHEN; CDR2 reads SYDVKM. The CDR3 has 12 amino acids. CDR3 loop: CASSPRVQTQYF. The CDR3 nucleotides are TGTGCCAGCAGTCCCCGGGTACAGACCCAGTACTTC. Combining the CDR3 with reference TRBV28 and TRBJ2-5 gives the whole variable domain DVKVTQSSRYLVKRTGEKVFLECVQDMDHENMFWYRQDPGLGLRLIYFSYDVKMKEKGDIPEGYSVSREKKERFSLILESASTNQTSMYLCASSPRVQTQYFGPGTRLLVL.

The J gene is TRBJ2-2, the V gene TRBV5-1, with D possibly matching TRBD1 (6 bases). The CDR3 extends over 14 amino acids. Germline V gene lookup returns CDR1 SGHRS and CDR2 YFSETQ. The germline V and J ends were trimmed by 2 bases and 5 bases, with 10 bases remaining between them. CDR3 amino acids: CASSFIRGTGELFF. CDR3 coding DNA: TGCGCCAGCAGCTTCATCAGGGGTACCGGGGAGCTGTTTTTT.

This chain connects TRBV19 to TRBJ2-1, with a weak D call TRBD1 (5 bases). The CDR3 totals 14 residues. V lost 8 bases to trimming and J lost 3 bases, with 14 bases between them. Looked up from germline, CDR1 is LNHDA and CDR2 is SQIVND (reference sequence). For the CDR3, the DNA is TGTGCCAGTGGTCTTGCGGACAACTACAATGAGCAGTTCTTC. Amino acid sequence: CASGLADNYNEQFF.

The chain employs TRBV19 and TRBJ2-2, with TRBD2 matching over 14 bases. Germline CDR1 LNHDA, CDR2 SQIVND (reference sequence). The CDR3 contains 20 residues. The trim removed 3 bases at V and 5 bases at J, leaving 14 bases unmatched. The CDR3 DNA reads TGTGCCAGTAGTATCGGCGGGACTAGCGGGAGAGTGGGGGTGACCGGGGAGCTGTTTTTT. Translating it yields CASSIGGTSGRVGVTGELFF.

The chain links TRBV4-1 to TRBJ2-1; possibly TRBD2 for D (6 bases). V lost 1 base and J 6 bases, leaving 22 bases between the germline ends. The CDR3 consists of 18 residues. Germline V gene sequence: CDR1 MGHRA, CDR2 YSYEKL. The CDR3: CASSQGKGMDYPRNEQFF. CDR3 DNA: TGCGCCAGCAGCCAAGGGAAGGGTATGGACTATCCCCGCAATGAGCAGTTCTTC.

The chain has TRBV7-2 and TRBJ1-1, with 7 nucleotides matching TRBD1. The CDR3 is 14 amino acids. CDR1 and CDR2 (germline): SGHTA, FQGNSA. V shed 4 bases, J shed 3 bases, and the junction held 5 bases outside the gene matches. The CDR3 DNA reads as TGTGCCAGCAGCTCGACAGGGACGGACACTGAAGCTTTCTTT. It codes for CASSSTGTDTEAFF.

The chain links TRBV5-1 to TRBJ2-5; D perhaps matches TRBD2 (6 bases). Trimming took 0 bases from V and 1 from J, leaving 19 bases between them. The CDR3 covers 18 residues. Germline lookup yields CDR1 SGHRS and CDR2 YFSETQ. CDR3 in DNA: TGCGCCAGCAGCTTGGTTTCGCGGTTGTCCGGGAGCCAAGAGACCCAGTACTTC. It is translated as CASSLVSRLSGSQETQYF.